Below, 6 T cell receptor beta chains from the same sample are listed, as sequenced in a study of blood T cell repertoires in COVID-19. Here immunoSEQ multiplex PCR was the method, and the copy in TCRdb shows in-frame clones only, minus some. Among 190,000 or so clones listed, around 82% were seen once. Specimen: peripheral blood. Receptors originate from a man aged 50 to 59 with active or convalescent COVID-19.

The V gene is TRBV5-4, the J gene TRBJ2-3, with 7 bases lining up with TRBD1. Per the germline V gene, CDR1 is SGHNT and CDR2 is YYREEE (reference sequence). V shed 2 bases and J 5 bases; nucleotides not matched to a gene: 8. This CDR3 comprises 15 residues. CDR3 residues: CASSLRTGAGDTQYF. CDR3 DNA: TGTGCCAGCAGCTTACGTACAGGGGCGGGAGATACGCAGTATTTT.

The CDR3 nucleotides are TGTGCCAGCAGAACAGGACAGGGGAGCGCTGAAGCTTTCTTT. Translating it yields CASRTGQGSAEAFF. J is TRBJ1-1 and V is TRBV6-5; TRBD1 agrees at 9 bases. Looked up from germline, CDR1 is MNHEY and CDR2 is SVGAGI. The V gene end was trimmed by 6 bases and the J gene end by 6 bases; junction bases not matched to a gene: 8. The CDR3 has 14 residues.

This clone has more than one count but fewer than ten. The CDR3 nucleotides are TGCGCCAGCAGCCCCCGCGGGGCAGACCAGGGAAACACCATATATTTT. Amino acids: CASSPRGADQGNTIYF. The V and J genes are TRBV4-1 and TRBJ1-3; maybe TRBD1 (5 bases). V shed 4 bases and J shed 4 bases, with 17 bases lying between them. CDR1 MGHRA and CDR2 YSYEKL come from the germline V gene. CDR3 length: 16 residues.

The rearrangement joins TRBV10-3 to TRBJ2-1; 8 nucleotides line up with TRBD1. Trimming took 4 bases from V and 9 from J; bases not matched to a gene: 8. CDR3 length: 14 residues. Germline V gene lookup returns CDR1 ENHRY and CDR2 SYGVKD. The CDR3 bases are TGTGCCATCAGTGGGGGACAGGCCCATGGTGAGCAGTTCTTC. It encodes CAISGGQAHGEQFF.

This clone was counted once. The chain joins TRBV7-9 to TRBJ1-2, with D maybe TRBD1 (6 bases). Germline CDR1 is SEHNR and CDR2 is FQNEAQ (reference sequence). Trimming pared 4 bases from V and 7 bases from J, leaving 13 bases between. CDR3 size: 13 residues. This CDR3 is CASSSATGSGYTF. CDR3 DNA: TGTGCCAGCAGCTCTGCAACAGGGTCTGGCTACACCTTC.

V and J are TRBV5-1 and TRBJ1-2, with a weak D call TRBD1 (5 bases). Trimming took 6 bases from V and 2 from J, leaving 14 bases between them. Germline CDR1 is SGHRS and CDR2 is YFSETQ. CDR3 size: 14 residues. DNA of the CDR3: TGCGCCAGCAAAGTTCAGGGTGGGAACTATGGCTACACCTTC. Translation gives CASKVQGGNYGYTF.